This passage covers 20 T cell receptor beta chains from one sample sequenced in a study of blood T cell repertoires in COVID-19. Repertoires were generated with immunoSEQ multiplex PCR, while TCRdb's copy carries only in-frame clones and drops some. Here the sample spans approximately 80,000 clones, about 85% being singletons. Sequenced: peripheral blood. These receptors were taken from a woman older than 75 with COVID-19, enrolled during active disease.

This clone was seen a single time. The gene calls are TRBV7-8 and TRBJ2-3, with D unclear. The CDR3 length is 15 residues. Germline V gene sequence: CDR1 SGHVS, CDR2 FQNEAQ. V lost 0 bases and J 4 bases, leaving 11 bases between the germline ends. The CDR3 protein is CASSLAIGAADTQYF. The CDR3 DNA is TGTGCCAGCAGCTTAGCGATAGGTGCGGCAGATACGCAGTATTTT.

The rearrangement joins TRBV18 to TRBJ2-5; D not certain. Trimming stripped 0 bases from V and 0 bases from J, with 5 bases between. Germline CDR1 reads KGHSH; CDR2 reads LQKENI. The CDR3 totals 14 residues. CDR3 bases: TGTGCCAGCTCACCACCCCAGTACCAAGAGACCCAGTACTTC. Translating it yields CASSPPQYQETQYF.

This chain links TRBV7-8 with TRBJ2-5; the match to TRBD2 covers 7 bases. The germline CDR1 and CDR2 sequences are SGHVS and FQNEAQ. V shed 1 base and J 5 bases; nucleotides not matched to a gene: 10. The CDR3 sequence is 16 residues long. The CDR3, as DNA: TGTGCCAGCAGCTTAGTCGTGTGGGAGGGGCTGGAGACCCAGTACTTC. Translating it yields CASSLVVWEGLETQYF.

The chain links TRBV27 to TRBJ2-1; 15 nucleotides agree with TRBD2. Trimming at V came to 4 bases and at J to 7 bases, leaving 8 bases not matched to a gene. There are 17 residues in the CDR3. CDR1 and CDR2 from the germline V gene are MNHEY and SMNVEV (reference sequence). The CDR3 sequence is CASSSGLAGGPLNEQFF. CDR3 coding DNA: TGTGCCAGCAGTTCAGGACTAGCGGGAGGGCCATTAAATGAGCAGTTCTTC.

The V and J genes are TRBV2 and TRBJ1-2; 9 nucleotides agree with TRBD1. The CDR3 has 13 residues. Germline lookup yields CDR1 SNHLY and CDR2 FYNNEI. The V gene end was trimmed by 5 bases and the J gene end by 8 bases; junction bases not matched to a gene: 6. CDR3 DNA: TGTGCCAGCAGTCTAACGGGACAGGGAGGCTACACCTTC. It is translated as CASSLTGQGGYTF.

V and J are TRBV7-9 and TRBJ2-7, with 10 bases lining up with TRBD2. The CDR3 loop spans 14 amino acids. J gave up 5 bases and V 5 bases, and 6 bases lay outside the gene matches. CDR1 and CDR2 (germline): SEHNR, FQNEAQ (reference sequence). CDR3 bases: TGTGCCAGCAGCGCGGTAGCGGGGGGTGACGAGCAGTACTTC. It codes for CASSAVAGGDEQYF.

This clone showed up just once. This chain uses TRBV10-3 with TRBJ2-7; D might be TRBD2 (5 bases). This CDR3 is built from 11 residues. V was shortened by 10 bases and J by 2 bases, with 9 bases between the two germline ends. Germline values: CDR1 ENHRY, CDR2 SYGVKD. As DNA, the CDR3 is TGTGCCACTAGGAGGACCTACGAGCAGTACTTC. Its translation is CATRRTYEQYF.

This chain links TRBV7-6 with TRBJ2-4, with D possibly matching TRBD2 (7 bases). CDR1 and CDR2 (germline): SGHVS, FNYEAQ. V was cut by 5 bases and J by 8 bases, with 22 bases left in between. The length of the CDR3 is 16 residues. The CDR3 DNA reads TGTGCCAGCAGCCGATTGGGCGGTGAAGGGGGGGACATTCAGTACTTC. Protein product: CASSRLGGEGGDIQYF.

Here the CDR3 DNA reads TGTGCCAGCAGAAAGACTAGCGGTAACACCGGGGAGCTGTTTTTT. Its protein is CASRKTSGNTGELFF. The chain is built from TRBV6-5 and TRBJ2-2, with TRBD2 matching 9 bases. The germline V gene has CDR1 MNHEY and CDR2 SVGAGI. The CDR3 contains 15 residues. V trimming: 6 bases; J trimming: 2 bases; junction bases outside the gene matches: 4.

This clone was detected only a few times. The gene calls are TRBV10-3 and TRBJ2-1; D ambiguous. The germline CDR1 and CDR2 sequences are ENHRY and SYGVKD. Between the trimmed V and J ends, which lost 2 bases and 0 bases, there was a span of 8 bases. The CDR3 runs to 15 residues. The CDR3 DNA reads TGTGCCATCAGTGAGCGAGGCGGCTCCTACAATGAGCAGTTCTTC. Translation gives CAISERGGSYNEQFF.

This clone was seen more than once but under ten times. The chain has TRBV7-2 and TRBJ2-7; D possibly corresponds to TRBD1 (5 bases). V was trimmed by 4 bases and J by 0 bases, leaving 10 bases between them. The CDR3 sequence is 14 residues long. The germline V gene has CDR1 SGHTA and CDR2 FQGNSA. The CDR3 loop is CASSSTASSYEQYF. The CDR3 DNA reads TGTGCCAGCAGCTCGACAGCTAGCTCCTACGAGCAGTACTTC.

This clone was detected only a few times. The rearrangement joins TRBV5-1 to TRBJ2-5; 9 nucleotides align to TRBD2. With 0 bases clipped from V and 4 bases from J, the junction kept 4 bases outside the gene matches. The CDR3 sequence is 15 residues long. CDR1 is SGHRS and CDR2 is YFSETQ in the germline V gene. The CDR3 DNA is TGCGCCAGCAGCTTGGACCTAGCGGGGCGAGAGACCCAGTACTTC. Amino acid sequence: CASSLDLAGRETQYF.

The chain combines TRBV5-1 with TRBJ2-1; 11 nucleotides match TRBD2. The V and J ends lost 3 bases and 3 bases, in that order; junction bases with no gene match: 8. This CDR3 is 17 amino acids long. Per germline, CDR1 SGHRS and CDR2 YFSETQ. The CDR3, as DNA: TGCGCCAGCAGCTACGAAGCTGGACTAGCGGGCTACAATGAGCAGTTCTTC. Amino acids: CASSYEAGLAGYNEQFF.

This clone was seen once. The rearrangement uses TRBV7-2 and TRBJ1-2; the D gene is possibly TRBD1 (5 bases). Per germline, CDR1 SGHTA and CDR2 FQGNSA. CDR3 size: 15 residues. V was shortened by 4 bases and J by 4 bases, with 16 bases between the two germline ends. The CDR3: CASSSNGDSLYGYTF. CDR3 DNA: TGTGCCAGCAGCTCAAACGGTGACAGCCTCTATGGCTACACCTTC.

The chain's CDR3 is CASSTTSGGARETQYF. In DNA form, the CDR3 reads TGTGCCAGCAGCACGACTAGCGGGGGGGCCAGAGAGACCCAGTACTTC. This sequence joins TRBV5-4 and TRBJ2-5; 14 nucleotides match TRBD2. The germline gives CDR1 SGHNT, CDR2 YYREEE (reference sequence). The CDR3 is 16 residues long. V gave up 4 bases and J gave up 4 bases; unmatched junction bases: 6.

The J gene is TRBJ2-7, the V gene TRBV9; 7 nucleotides line up with TRBD2. V lost 0 bases to trimming and J lost 3 bases; unmatched junction nucleotides: 6. Germline CDR1 SGDLS, CDR2 YYNGEE. This CDR3 is 15 amino acids long. CDR3 sequence reads: CASSVASTSFYEQYF. DNA of the CDR3: TGTGCCAGCAGCGTAGCGTCGACTAGCTTCTACGAGCAGTACTTC.

The chain is built from TRBV9 and TRBJ2-7; TRBD1 matches at 7 bases. The V segment lost 5 bases and the J segment 2 bases; nucleotides outside the gene matches: 10. This CDR3 comprises 15 residues. The germline gives CDR1 SGDLS, CDR2 YYNGEE. The CDR3 sequence: CASSETGTAPYEQYF. CDR3 nucleotide sequence: TGTGCCAGCAGTGAGACCGGGACAGCACCCTACGAGCAGTACTTC.

The CDR3 spells CASSLQGGHQPQHF. CDR3 nucleotide sequence: TGTGCCAGCAGTTTACAGGGTGGCCATCAGCCCCAGCATTTT. The rearrangement uses TRBV6-2 or TRBV6-3 and TRBJ1-5, with D perhaps TRBD1 (6 bases). Germline loops: CDR1 MNHEY, CDR2 SVGEGT. There are 14 residues in the CDR3. Trimming left V 4 bases short and J 5 bases short, with 12 bases between.

This chain connects TRBV4-1 to TRBJ2-3; maybe TRBD1 (5 bases). The germline CDR1 and CDR2 sequences are MGHRA and YSYEKL. This CDR3 is 14 amino acids long. The ends were cut back, 3 bases at V and 2 bases at J, with 9 bases in the middle. CDR3 in amino acids: CASSQTRVTDTQYF. The CDR3 region has the DNA TGCGCCAGCAGCCAGACCAGGGTCACAGATACGCAGTATTTT.

This chain connects TRBV11-3 to TRBJ2-7; 10 bases fit TRBD1. J lost 1 base, V lost 5 bases, and 5 bases had no gene match. Germline V gene sequence: CDR1 SGHNT, CDR2 YENEEA. This CDR3 comprises 15 residues. CDR3 loop: CASSPDRGRSYEQYF. For the CDR3, the DNA is TGTGCCAGCAGCCCTGACAGGGGGCGATCCTACGAGCAGTACTTC.